This passage covers 27 T cell receptor beta chains from one sample sequenced in a study of T-cell memory formation after mild COVID-19. One entry per CDR3 protein results from TCRdb running MiXCR on the 5' RACE reads. This repertoire shows roughly 130,000 distinct CDR3 sequences, 5% to 6.5% found once; its top ten account for approximately 2%. The sequencing input was PBMCs or a T cell subset sorted from them (not recorded which). These receptors were obtained from an adult woman who had mild COVID-19 (a few samples of this study predate the infection). Cell type and time point are not known.

This clonotype was observed a handful of times. The chain combines TRBV2 with TRBJ2-7, with a tentative D call TRBD1 (5 bases). The V end lost 5 bases, the J end lost 4 bases, and 9 bases lay between the germline ends. Germline CDR1 SNHLY, CDR2 FYNNEI. The CDR3 is made up of 12 amino acids. The CDR3 spells CASSKQGYEQYF. Written as DNA, the CDR3 is TGTGCCAGCAGTAAGCAGGGTTACGAGCAGTACTTC. The full variable domain, in which reference TRBV2 and TRBJ2-7 provide the parts outside the CDR3, is EPEVTQTPSHQVTQMGQEVILRCVPISNHLYFYWYRQILGQKVEFLVSFYNNEISEKSEIFDDQFSVERPDGSNFTLKIRSTKLEDSAMYFCASSKQGYEQYFGPGTRLTVT.

The chain recombines TRBV2 with TRBJ2-3; 9 nucleotides line up with TRBD2. CDR1 is SNHLY and CDR2 is FYNNEI in the germline V gene. The length of the CDR3 is 18 residues. The V and J ends lost 1 base and 0 bases, in that order; junction bases with no gene match: 8. The CDR3: CASSEESSGALSTDTQYF. The CDR3 nucleotides read TGTGCCAGCAGTGAAGAGTCTAGCGGGGCTCTCAGCACAGATACGCAGTATTTT.

In this sample, this clonotype turned up a few times. The V call is TRBV12-3 or TRBV12-4, the J call TRBJ2-1; TRBD2 might be the D (6 bases). CDR3 length: 13 amino acids. The ends were cut back, 5 bases at V and 9 bases at J, with 14 bases in the middle. CDR3 sequence: CASSPGIGGEQFF. The CDR3 DNA sequence: TGTGCCAGCAGTCCCGGGATCGGGGGTGAGCAGTTCTTC.

This clonotype has just a few counts. The J gene is TRBJ2-3, the V gene TRBV5-1; TRBD1 is a possible D gene (5 bases). V was cut by 3 bases and J by 0 bases, with 8 bases left in between. This CDR3 contains 14 residues. CDR1 is SGHRS, CDR2 YFSETQ, per germline. CDR3 DNA: TGCGCCAGCAGCTCCCGACAGAGCACAGATACGCAGTATTTT. Residues: CASSSRQSTDTQYF.

This sequence joins TRBV2 and TRBJ2-2, with 7 positions matching TRBD1. Germline trimming cut 6 bases from V and 1 base from J; bases unmatched to any gene: 2. The CDR3 contains 14 residues. CDR1 is SNHLY, CDR2 FYNNEI, per germline. The CDR3 DNA is TGTGCCAGCAGAGGACAGGTGAACACCGGGGAGCTGTTTTTT. It translates to CASRGQVNTGELFF.

This clonotype was seen only a few times. The chain recombines TRBV29-1 with TRBJ2-2; no firm D call. Germline loops: CDR1 SQVTM, CDR2 ANQGSEA. There are 16 residues in the CDR3. The V end was cut by 0 bases, the J end by 1 base, with 12 bases between. CDR3 nucleotides: TGCAGCGTTGAAGAGAAGGATCGGCAGAACACCGGGGAGCTGTTTTTT. This encodes CSVEEKDRQNTGELFF.

This clonotype was found a few times. The chain combines TRBV5-6 with TRBJ1-6; weak D call: TRBD1 (5 bases). V was cut by 0 bases and J by 6 bases, with 7 bases left in between. CDR1 and CDR2 (germline): SGHDT, YYEEEE. This CDR3 is built from 14 residues. The CDR3 protein is CASSLGQSNSPLHF. The DNA for the CDR3 is TGTGCCAGCAGCTTGGGACAGTCTAATTCACCCCTCCACTTT. Drawing the rest from reference TRBV5-6 and TRBJ1-6, the complete variable domain is DAGVTQSPTHLIKTRGQQVTLRCSPKSGHDTVSWYQQALGQGPQFIFQYYEEEERQRGNFPDRFSGHQFPNYSSELNVNALLLGDSALYLCASSLGQSNSPLHFGNGTRLTVT.

This clonotype was counted between two and nine times. V usage is TRBV12-3 or TRBV12-4 and J usage is TRBJ1-1; 10 positions match TRBD1. Trimming at V came to 6 bases and at J to 11 bases, leaving 12 bases not matched to a gene. The CDR3 is made up of 14 amino acids. The CDR3 DNA is TGTGCCAGCAGCTATAAGACAGGGGGCGCGTCGGCTTTCTTT. As protein: CASSYKTGGASAFF.

A few counts support this clonotype. This chain's CDR3 is CASSPRTGTNTEAFF. CDR3 in DNA: TGTGCCAGCAGCCCAAGGACAGGAACGAACACTGAAGCTTTCTTT. The chain links TRBV9 to TRBJ1-1; 7 nucleotides align to TRBD1. The CDR3 runs to 15 residues. CDR1 and CDR2 (germline): SGDLS, YYNGEE. The V and J ends lost 4 bases and 1 base, in that order; junction bases with no gene match: 7.

This chain connects TRBV23-1 to TRBJ2-1; possible D gene TRBD1, 6 bases. TRBV23-1 is an open reading frame whose function is uncertain. This CDR3 contains 16 residues. V shed 4 bases and J shed 2 bases, with 15 bases lying between them. As DNA, the CDR3 is TGCGCCAGCAGTCCTTCTGGCAGGGGACCCTACAATGAGCAGTTCTTC. Translating gives CASSPSGRGPYNEQFF.

This clonotype was seen ten or more times. The gene calls are TRBV7-9 and TRBJ2-3; D tentatively reads TRBD1 or TRBD2 (7 bases each). CDR3 length equals 15 residues. CDR1 and CDR2 (germline): SEHNR, FQNEAQ (reference sequence). Trimming removed 2 bases from V and 4 bases from J, with 13 bases in between. CDR3 DNA sequence: TGTGCCAGCAGCTTATTACAGGGGAGGGCAGATACGCAGTATTTT. It translates to CASSLLQGRADTQYF.

This clonotype appeared many times. This chain links TRBV2 with TRBJ1-5; TRBD1 is a possible D gene (6 bases). There are 16 residues in the CDR3. The V end was cut by 2 bases, the J end by 1 base, with 12 bases between. Germline-derived CDR1 and CDR2 are SNHLY and FYNNEI. The CDR3: CASSELGARSNQPQHF. CDR3 in DNA: TGTGCCAGCAGTGAATTGGGGGCACGGAGCAATCAGCCCCAGCATTTT.

This rearrangement joins TRBV6-6 to TRBJ1-1; no firm D call. In germline, CDR1 is MNHNY, CDR2 SVGAGI (reference sequence). The CDR3 extends over 13 amino acids. V lost 3 bases and J lost 4, with 9 bases in between. In DNA form, the CDR3 reads TGTGCCAGCAGTTATACGGGGAGCACTGAAGCTTTCTTT. It encodes CASSYTGSTEAFF.

This clonotype came up once. The CDR3 coding sequence is TGTGCCAGCAGTTACGGACAGGGGCAGGAGACCCAGTACTTC. Translated: CASSYGQGQETQYF. The chain combines TRBV12-3 or TRBV12-4 with TRBJ2-5, with 9 bases fitting TRBD1. This CDR3 contains 14 residues. Trimming removed 4 bases from V and 5 bases from J; junction bases left unmatched: 5.

V usage is TRBV5-4 and J usage is TRBJ2-3; possible D gene TRBD1, 5 bases. CDR3 length: 14 residues. Germline V gene lookup returns CDR1 SGHNT and CDR2 YYREEE (reference sequence). V lost 4 bases and J 4 bases, leaving 13 bases between the germline ends. The CDR3 DNA follows: TGTGCCAGCAGCGGGGCCCTTCCAGCAGATACGCAGTATTTT. Amino acid sequence: CASSGALPADTQYF. Full variable domain (remainder filled in from reference TRBV5-4 and TRBJ2-3): ETGVTQSPTHLIKTRGQQVTLRCSSQSGHNTVSWYQQALGQGPQFIFQYYREEENGRGNFPPRFSGLQFPNYSSELNVNALELDDSALYLCASSGALPADTQYFGPGTRLTVL.

This clonotype appeared many times. The chain carries TRBV18 and TRBJ2-5, with D possibly TRBD1 on 6 matching bases. V was trimmed by 0 bases and J by 5 bases, leaving 16 bases between them. Germline CDR1 reads KGHSH; CDR2 reads LQKENI. The CDR3 is 16 residues long. CDR3 DNA sequence: TGTGCCAGCTCACCACCGATCCAGGGGATCTGGGAGACCCAGTACTTC. This encodes CASSPPIQGIWETQYF.

This clonotype was seen repeatedly, ten times or more. DNA for the CDR3: TGTGCCAGCAGTCCAGCCGGGACAGGGGGGACTGAAGCTTTCTTT. This translates into CASSPAGTGGTEAFF. V is TRBV6-5 and J is TRBJ1-1; 11 positions match TRBD1. V dropped 5 bases and J dropped 5; count of bases not matched to a gene: 7. This CDR3 is built from 15 residues. Germline CDR1 MNHEY, CDR2 SVGAGI.

This clonotype has a count of ten or more. In nucleotides, the CDR3 is TGTGCCAGCAGCTTATCAGCAAACAATCAGCCCCAGCATTTT. This codes for CASSLSANNQPQHF. The chain couples TRBV7-2 to TRBJ1-5, with unresolved D. In germline, CDR1 is SGHTA, CDR2 FQGNSA. The CDR3 contains 14 residues. V lost 2 bases and J lost 3, with 8 bases in between.

This chain uses TRBV20-1 with TRBJ2-2, with D possibly TRBD1 on 5 matching bases. Germline values: CDR1 DFQATT, CDR2 SNEGSKA (reference sequence). The CDR3 length is 16 residues. V gave up 6 bases and J gave up 2 bases, with 19 bases separating them. The CDR3 reads CSARHKGLLNTGELFF. In DNA, the CDR3 is TGCAGTGCCCGCCATAAGGGGCTCCTTAACACCGGGGAGCTGTTTTTT.

This clonotype was counted a few times. This sequence joins TRBV29-1 and TRBJ2-7, with TRBD1 identical over 7 bases. Germline CDR1 SQVTM, CDR2 ANQGSEA. The CDR3 runs to 13 residues. V was pared by 5 bases and J by 7 bases, with 11 bases of the junction left unmatched. CDR3 in DNA: TGCAGCGTTCAGAACAGGGGATCGAGGGAGCAGTACTTC. It is translated as CSVQNRGSREQYF.

The sample holds a few counts of this clonotype. This chain joins TRBV4-1 and TRBJ2-3; 9 bases are shared with TRBD2. CDR1 is MGHRA, CDR2 YSYEKL, per germline. J lost 3 bases, V lost 3 bases, and 16 bases had no gene match. This CDR3 comprises 19 residues. CDR3 residues: CASSHRFGGGVKMTDTQYF. In nucleotides, the CDR3 is TGCGCCAGCAGCCACCGATTTGGCGGGGGGGTGAAAATGACAGATACGCAGTATTTT.

This clonotype was seen many times. V gene TRBV11-2 combines with J gene TRBJ2-1; 16 bases are shared with TRBD2. The length of the CDR3 is 18 residues. The germline V gene has CDR1 SGHAT and CDR2 FQNNGV. The junction had 11 bases not matched to a gene; V was cut back by 5 bases and J by 7 bases. Written as DNA, the CDR3 is TGTGCCAGCAGCCCGGGACTAGCGGGGGGGCAGTATCTTAATGAGCAGTTCTTC. Its protein product is CASSPGLAGGQYLNEQFF.

In this sample, this clonotype turned up many times. The CDR3 region is CSAYSWGQGSDRELFF. CDR3 sequence (DNA): TGCAGTGCTTACTCCTGGGGGCAGGGGTCCGACCGGGAGCTGTTTTTT. This chain links TRBV20-1 with TRBJ2-2; D perhaps matches TRBD1 (6 bases). The CDR3 contains 16 residues. CDR1 and CDR2 from the germline V gene are DFQATT and SNEGSKA (reference sequence). Between the trimmed V and J ends, which lost 5 bases and 9 bases, there was a span of 25 bases.

This clonotype was counted a few times. This chain joins TRBV20-1 and TRBJ2-4; 16 bases are a match to TRBD2. The V gene end was trimmed by 5 bases and the J gene end by 6 bases; junction bases not matched to a gene: 10. The CDR3 sequence is 17 residues long. Per germline, CDR1 DFQATT and CDR2 SNEGSKA (reference sequence). CDR3 sequence (DNA): TGCAGTGCTGAGGGACTAGCGGGGGGGCTGTTCCCAAACATTCAGTACTTC. Translating gives CSAEGLAGGLFPNIQYF.

The CDR3 here is CSARGSLPYEQYF. The CDR3 coding sequence is TGCAGTGCTAGAGGTTCCTTACCCTACGAGCAGTACTTC. V is TRBV20-1 and J is TRBJ2-7; D gene ambiguous. The length of the CDR3 is 13 residues. Germline lookup yields CDR1 DFQATT and CDR2 SNEGSKA (reference sequence). The V end was cut by 1 base, the J end by 2 bases, with 9 bases between.

The sample holds a few counts of this clonotype. V is TRBV20-1 and J is TRBJ2-1, with D maybe TRBD2 (5 bases). The CDR3 length is 16 residues. Germline CDR1 and CDR2: DFQATT and SNEGSKA (reference sequence). V lost 1 base, J lost 7 bases, and 20 bases lay in between. CDR3 loop: CSARGRGGSRLNEQFF. In nucleotides, the CDR3 is TGCAGTGCTAGAGGCAGAGGTGGGAGCCGATTGAATGAGCAGTTCTTC.

This chain joins TRBV11-2 and TRBJ2-5; unclear D gene. Per the germline V gene, CDR1 is SGHAT and CDR2 is FQNNGV. This CDR3 comprises 12 residues. Trimming removed 3 bases at V and 4 bases at J, with 6 bases between. As DNA, the CDR3 is TGTGCCAGCAGCTTTCCAGGAGAGACCCAGTACTTC. Protein product: CASSFPGETQYF.